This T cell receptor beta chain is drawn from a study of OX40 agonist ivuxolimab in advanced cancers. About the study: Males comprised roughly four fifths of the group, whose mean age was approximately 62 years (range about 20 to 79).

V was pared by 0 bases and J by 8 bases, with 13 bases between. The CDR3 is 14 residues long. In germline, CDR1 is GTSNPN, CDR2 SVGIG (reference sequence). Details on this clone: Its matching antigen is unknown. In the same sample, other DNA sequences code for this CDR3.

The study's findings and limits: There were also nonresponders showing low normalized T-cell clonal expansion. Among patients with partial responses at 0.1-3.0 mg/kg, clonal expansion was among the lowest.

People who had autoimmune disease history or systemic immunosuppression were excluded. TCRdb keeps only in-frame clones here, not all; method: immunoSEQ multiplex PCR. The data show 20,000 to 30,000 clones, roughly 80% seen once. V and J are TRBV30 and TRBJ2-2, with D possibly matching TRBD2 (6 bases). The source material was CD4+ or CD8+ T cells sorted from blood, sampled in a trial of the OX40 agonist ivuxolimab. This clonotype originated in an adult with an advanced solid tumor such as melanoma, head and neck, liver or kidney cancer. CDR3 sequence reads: CAWSVGRGRGELFF. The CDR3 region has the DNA TGTGCCTGGAGTGTGGGGCGGGGTCGAGGGGAGCTGTTTTTT.